The next 22 T cell receptor beta chains were all read from a single sample in a study of cytomegalovirus exposure and HLA in healthy donors. The PCR had 60 Vbeta and 13 Jbeta primers. TCRdb's copy holds only in-frame clones and misses some; the assay was immunoSEQ multiplex PCR. The table includes 90,000 to 130,000 clones, approximately 82% detected once. The sequencing sample was made of PBMCs. Receptor source: a man aged 25-45 years in good health and CMV-seropositive.

Written as DNA, the CDR3 is TGTGCCATCAAACAAAGGGGCAGCCCTAACTATGGCTACACCTTC. Protein product: CAIKQRGSPNYGYTF. The chain has TRBV19 and TRBJ1-2; D may be TRBD1 (5 bases). V was trimmed by 10 bases and J by 0 bases, leaving 18 bases between them. This CDR3 is 15 amino acids long. Germline values: CDR1 LNHDA, CDR2 SQIVND (reference sequence).

This clone showed up just once. V gene TRBV7-9 combines with J gene TRBJ1-4; 10 nucleotides match TRBD1. V dropped 5 bases and J dropped 7; count of bases not matched to a gene: 13. The length of the CDR3 is 17 residues. The V gene's germline CDR1 is SEHNR and CDR2 FQNEAQ (reference sequence). CDR3 sequence: CASSLGDRGSSGEKLFF. The CDR3 region has the DNA TGTGCCAGCAGCCTGGGGGACAGGGGATCTTCAGGTGAAAAACTGTTTTTT. Complete variable domain (other parts from reference TRBV7-9 and TRBJ1-4): DTGVSQNPRHKITKRGQNVTFRCDPISEHNRLYWYRQTLGQGPEFLTYFQNEAQLEKSRLLSDRFSAERPKGSFSTLEIQRTEQGDSAMYLCASSLGDRGSSGEKLFFGSGTQLSVL.

This clone was detected a few times. This sequence joins TRBV7-9 and TRBJ2-1, with 10 bases aligning to TRBD1. The germline V gene encodes CDR1 SEHNR and CDR2 FQNEAQ (reference sequence). V trimming: 5 bases; J trimming: 8 bases; junction bases outside the gene matches: 9. This CDR3 has 15 amino acids. This CDR3 is CASSLRTGGFDEQFF. In DNA form, the CDR3 reads TGTGCCAGCAGCCTGAGGACAGGGGGTTTCGATGAGCAGTTCTTC.

The chain joins TRBV11-3 to TRBJ1-1; maybe TRBD1 (5 bases). The length of the CDR3 is 14 residues. Trimming took 0 bases from V and 3 from J, leaving 8 bases between them. The germline V gene encodes CDR1 SGHNT and CDR2 YENEEA. The CDR3, as DNA: TGTGCCAGCAGCTTAGAAGGGGAACACACTGAAGCTTTCTTT. Its translation: CASSLEGEHTEAFF. Full variable domain (rest looked up from reference TRBV11-3 and TRBJ1-1): EAGVVQSPRYKIIEKKQPVAFWCNPISGHNTLYWYLQNLGQGPELLIRYENEEAVDDSQLPKDRFSAERLKGVDSTLKIQPAELGDSAVYLCASSLEGEHTEAFFGQGTRLTVV.

The CDR3 spells CASSETGRNEKLFF. The DNA of the CDR3 is TGCGCCAGTTCGGAGACAGGACGCAACGAAAAACTGTTTTTT. The chain recombines TRBV10-1 with TRBJ1-4, with D perhaps matching TRBD1 (6 bases). V lost 9 bases and J lost 8, with 19 bases in between. The CDR3 has 14 residues. Germline lookup yields CDR1 WNHNN and CDR2 SYGVQD (reference sequence).

The CDR3 bases are TGTGCCAGTGAGGACAGGGGAGTATCTAACTATGGCTACACCTTC. Residues: CASEDRGVSNYGYTF. The V call is TRBV13, the J call TRBJ1-2, with 9 bases aligning to TRBD1. The V gene end was trimmed by 9 bases and the J gene end by 0 bases; junction bases not matched to a gene: 8. This CDR3 is 15 amino acids long. CDR1 PRHDT and CDR2 FYEKMQ come from the germline V gene (reference sequence).

The V and J genes are TRBV28 and TRBJ1-2; no firm D call. CDR1 MDHEN and CDR2 SYDVKM come from the germline V gene. Trimming left V 5 bases short and J 2 bases short, with 12 bases between. The CDR3 length is 14 residues. CDR3 coding DNA: TGTGCCAGCAGTCCGATACTCCTGAACTATGGCTACACCTTC. It codes for CASSPILLNYGYTF.

The rearrangement uses TRBV6-5 and TRBJ1-2; no clear D gene. The CDR3 loop spans 14 amino acids. V lost 0 bases to trimming and J lost 10 bases, with 15 bases between them. The germline gives CDR1 MNHEY, CDR2 SVGAGI. CDR3 residues: CASSYSPAVWNYTF. The CDR3, as DNA: TGTGCCAGCAGTTACTCTCCGGCGGTCTGGAACTACACCTTC.

The V and J genes are TRBV28 and TRBJ2-5; 7 bases are a match to TRBD1. CDR1 and CDR2 from the germline V gene are MDHEN and SYDVKM. After removal of 6 bases from V and 2 bases from J, the junction contained 3 bases not matched to a gene. The CDR3 spans 13 residues. CDR3 bases: TGTGCCAGCAGCTCGGGACAGCAAGAGACCCAGTACTTC. This gives the protein CASSSGQQETQYF.

The chain carries TRBV4-2 and TRBJ1-4, with 7 bases lining up with TRBD1. The CDR3 is made up of 15 amino acids. Trimming at V came to 4 bases and at J to 1 base, leaving 3 bases not matched to a gene. CDR1 and CDR2 (germline): LGHNA, YNFKEQ. Here the CDR3 reads CASSRNRGTNEKLFF. Here the CDR3 DNA reads TGTGCCAGCAGCCGCAACAGGGGAACTAATGAAAAACTGTTTTTT.

The genes are TRBV27 and TRBJ1-6; possible D gene TRBD1, 5 bases. Germline loops: CDR1 MNHEY, CDR2 SMNVEV (reference sequence). The CDR3 totals 14 residues. Trimming pared 2 bases from V and 9 bases from J, leaving 11 bases between. CDR3: CASSLRQGGSPLHF. The CDR3 DNA sequence: TGTGCCAGCAGTTTACGGCAGGGCGGTTCACCCCTCCACTTT.

This clone was detected only a few times. V and J are TRBV19 and TRBJ1-2; tentatively, D is TRBD1 (6 bases). The CDR3 is 15 amino acids. V was trimmed by 6 bases and J by 4 bases, leaving 18 bases between them. The V gene's germline CDR1 is LNHDA and CDR2 SQIVND (reference sequence). CDR3 amino acids: CASRPGGGQGYGYTF. The CDR3 nucleotides read TGTGCCAGTAGGCCCGGGGGGGGCCAGGGCTATGGCTACACCTTC.

This clone was detected only a few times. The rearrangement joins TRBV29-1 to TRBJ1-4, with 9 nucleotides matching TRBD1. The CDR3 is made up of 13 amino acids. CDR1 and CDR2 (germline): SQVTM, ANQGSEA. The V gene end was trimmed by 7 bases and the J gene end by 8 bases; junction bases not matched to a gene: 8. In DNA form, the CDR3 reads TGCAGCGCCTCGGACAGGGGAAAGGAAAAACTGTTTTTT. It translates to CSASDRGKEKLFF.

The chain links TRBV6-5 to TRBJ1-2; 11 nucleotides align to TRBD1. The CDR3 has 15 residues. Germline V lookup: CDR1 MNHEY, CDR2 SVGAGI. The J segment lost 5 bases and the V segment lost 6 bases, leaving 8 bases of the junction unmatched. CDR3 in amino acids: CASREGQGEGYGYTF. CDR3 coding DNA: TGTGCCAGCAGGGAGGGACAGGGGGAGGGATATGGCTACACCTTC.

The rearrangement joins TRBV4-3 to TRBJ2-7; 7 bases fit TRBD2. The CDR3 extends over 17 amino acids. Trimming at V came to 4 bases and at J to 1 base, leaving 13 bases not matched to a gene. Germline loops: CDR1 LGHNA, CDR2 YSLEER. Here the CDR3 DNA reads TGCGCCAGCAGCCCAGCTACGTCGCGGGAGTTGTCCTACGAGCAGTACTTC. Its translation: CASSPATSRELSYEQYF.

To note about this clone: A junction boundary mismatches the germline segment, possibly from a read error. The chain employs TRBV7-2 and TRBJ2-6, with TRBD1 as a possible D gene (6 bases). Germline loops: CDR1 SGHTA, CDR2 FQGNSA. This CDR3 has 15 residues. In DNA form, the CDR3 reads TGTGCCAGCAGCCAGCCAGGGGCTGGGGCCAGCGTCCTGACTTTC. Translated, it gives CASSQPGAGASVLTF.

The V call is TRBV7-9, the J call TRBJ2-1; the match to TRBD2 covers 7 bases. The trim removed 0 bases at V and 8 bases at J, leaving 10 bases unmatched. The germline V gene encodes CDR1 SEHNR and CDR2 FQNEAQ (reference sequence). This CDR3 comprises 16 residues. CDR3: CASSLASGTVGYEQFF. CDR3 nucleotides: TGTGCCAGCAGCTTAGCGAGCGGGACGGTTGGGTATGAGCAGTTCTTC.

This clone was seen once. The gene calls are TRBV7-8 and TRBJ1-6, with D maybe TRBD1 (5 bases). Germline V CDR1 and CDR2: SGHVS, FQNEAQ. V was trimmed by 5 bases and J by 7 bases, leaving 9 bases between them. The length of the CDR3 is 13 residues. The CDR3 nucleotides are TGTGCCAGCAGCGGAGACAGAAATTCACCCCTCCACTTT. It codes for CASSGDRNSPLHF.

This chain connects TRBV7-2 to TRBJ1-2; maybe TRBD1 (6 bases). V was pared by 7 bases and J by 4 bases, with 19 bases between. The length of the CDR3 is 15 residues. Germline lookup yields CDR1 SGHTA and CDR2 FQGNSA. CDR3 loop: CASTQRGGRVYGYTF. CDR3 in DNA: TGTGCCAGCACCCAAAGGGGGGGGAGAGTCTATGGCTACACCTTC.

The chain combines TRBV30 with TRBJ2-7; 7 bases are shared with TRBD2. V dropped 4 bases and J dropped 0; count of bases not matched to a gene: 12. The germline V gene encodes CDR1 GTSNPN and CDR2 SVGIG (reference sequence). This CDR3 spans 16 amino acids. The CDR3 DNA reads as TGTGCCTGGACCTCCCCCCCGGGCGGGGGCTCCTACGAGCAGTACTTC. Translation: CAWTSPPGGGSYEQYF.

V and J are TRBV9 and TRBJ2-3; the match to TRBD2 covers 10 bases. CDR1 is SGDLS, CDR2 YYNGEE, per germline. The CDR3 is made up of 16 amino acids. The J segment lost 3 bases and the V segment lost 3 bases, leaving 7 bases of the junction unmatched. CDR3 sequence reads: CASSEGLARGTDTQYF. The CDR3 DNA follows: TGTGCCAGCAGCGAGGGACTAGCGAGGGGGACAGATACGCAGTATTTT.

The gene calls are TRBV9 and TRBJ2-5, with 7 bases that match TRBD2. Judging by the DNA end, TRBJ2-7 fits better; the J call may be wrong. In germline, CDR1 is SGDLS, CDR2 YYNGEE. CDR3 length: 16 amino acids. The CDR3 coding sequence is TGTGCCAGCAGCGTAGCCGGAGCGGGGCCTTTCGACGAGCAGTACTTC. Protein: CASSVAGAGPFDEQYF.